This T cell receptor beta chain comes out of a study of control samples from healthy donors and cancer patients. Repertoires were generated with immunoSEQ multiplex PCR, while TCRdb's copy carries only in-frame clones and drops some. The sample shows about 95,000 clones, just under 85% of them seen only once. Germline-derived CDR1 and CDR2 are SGDLS and YYNGEE. With V trimmed by 1 base and J by 5 bases, 5 bases remained unmatched. This CDR3 contains 15 residues. The receptor was derived from a man under 40 in good health. Sequencing used blood. V gene TRBV9 combines with J gene TRBJ2-5, with 10 nucleotides matching TRBD2. CDR3 DNA sequence: TGTGCCAGCAGCGTATCAGCGGGGGGGGTGGAGACCCAGTACTTC. Its protein product is CASSVSAGGVETQYF.